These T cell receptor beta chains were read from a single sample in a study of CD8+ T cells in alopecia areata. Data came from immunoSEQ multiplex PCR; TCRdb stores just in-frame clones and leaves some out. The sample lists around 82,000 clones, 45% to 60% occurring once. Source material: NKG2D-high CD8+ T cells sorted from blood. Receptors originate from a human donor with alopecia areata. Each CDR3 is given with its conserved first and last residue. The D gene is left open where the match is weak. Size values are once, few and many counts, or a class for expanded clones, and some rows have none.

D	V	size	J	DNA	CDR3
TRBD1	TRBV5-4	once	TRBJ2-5	TGTGCCAGCAGGAGCCGACAGGGGGGCGAACAAGAGACCCAGTACTTC	CASRSRQGGEQETQYF
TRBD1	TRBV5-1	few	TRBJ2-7	TGCGCCAGCAGCATCGGACAGGTGCAGTACTTC	CASSIGQVQYF
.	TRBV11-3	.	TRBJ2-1	TGTGCCAGCAGCTTAGTTCGATATGGGTACAATGAGCAGTTCTTC	CASSLVRYGYNEQFF
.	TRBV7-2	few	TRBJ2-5	TGTGCCAGCAGCTCAGGACTACCGGGGACCCAGTACTTC	CASSSGLPGTQYF
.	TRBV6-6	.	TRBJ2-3	TGTGCCAGCAGTTGGACAGATACGCAGTATTTT	CASSWTDTQYF
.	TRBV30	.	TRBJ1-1	TGTGCCTGGAGTTGGGGGACGACTGAAGCTTTCTTT	CAWSWGTTEAFF
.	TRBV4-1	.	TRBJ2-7	TGCGCCAGCAGCCAAAAGTGGTCCCATGGGGACGAGCAGTACTTC	CASSQKWSHGDEQYF
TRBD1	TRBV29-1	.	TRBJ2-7	TGCAGCGTCCCGGGACAGAGCTCCTACGAGCAGTACTTC	CSVPGQSSYEQYF
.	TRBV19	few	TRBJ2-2	TGTGCCAGTAGCTATGGGGGTGGCACCGGGGAGCTGTTTTTT	CASSYGGGTGELFF
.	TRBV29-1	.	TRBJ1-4	TGCAGCGTTGAAGGGGGGGATATGGATGAAAAACTGTTTTTT	CSVEGGDMDEKLFF
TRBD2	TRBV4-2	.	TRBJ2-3	TGTGCCAGCAGCCATGGACTAGCGGACACAGATACGCAGTATTTT	CASSHGLADTDTQYF
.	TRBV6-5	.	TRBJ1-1	TGTGCCAGCAGTTACGGGACCGGGACGACTGAAGCTTTCTTT	CASSYGTGTTEAFF
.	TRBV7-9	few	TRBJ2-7	TGTGCCAGCAGCTTAGCGGGGCACTACGAGCAGTACTTC	CASSLAGHYEQYF
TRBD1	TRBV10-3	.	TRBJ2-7	TGTGCCATCAGACGGGACAGGGACTACGAGCAGTACTTC	CAIRRDRDYEQYF
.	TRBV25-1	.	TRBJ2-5	TGTGCCAGCAGTGAAGGGGCAGGACAAGAGACCCAGTACTTC	CASSEGAGQETQYF
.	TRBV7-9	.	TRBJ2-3	TGTGCCAGCAGCTCTGACAGTGATACGCAGTATTTT	CASSSDSDTQYF
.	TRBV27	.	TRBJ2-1	TGTGCCAGCAGTGTGGGGAACAATGAGCAGTTCTTC	CASSVGNNEQFF
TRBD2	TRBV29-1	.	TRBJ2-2	TGCAGCGTTATCCTTACAGCGGGAGTGTATGCCGGGGAGCTGTTTTTT	CSVILTAGVYAGELFF
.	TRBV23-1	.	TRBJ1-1	TGCGCCAGAGGGAGAAGGGACACTGAAGCTTTCTTT	CARGRRDTEAFF
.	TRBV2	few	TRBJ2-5	TGTGCCAGCAGGGCGTGGGAGACCCAGTACTTC	CASRAWETQYF
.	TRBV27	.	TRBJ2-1	TGTGCCAGCAGTTTTGGGCGGGCAGGGGATGGTGAGCAGTTCTTC	CASSFGRAGDGEQFF
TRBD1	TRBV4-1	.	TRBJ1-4	TGCGCCAGCAGCCTCCGTTTCGCGGGACAGGGGAATGAAAAACTGTTTTTT	CASSLRFAGQGNEKLFF
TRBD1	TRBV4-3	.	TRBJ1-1	TGCGCCAGCAGCCAAGACTATGGACAGGGAGGGACTGAAGCTTTCTTT	CASSQDYGQGGTEAFF
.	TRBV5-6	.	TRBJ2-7	TGTGCCAGCAGCTCCCAAAAGAGGTACGAGCAGTACTTC	CASSSQKRYEQYF
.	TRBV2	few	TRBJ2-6	TGTGCCAGCAGCGATTTCGGGGCTGGGGCCAACGTCCTGACTTTC	CASSDFGAGANVLTF
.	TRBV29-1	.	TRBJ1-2	TGCAGCGGGGGCGAGAGTGGTGATGGCTACACCTTC	CSGGESGDGYTF
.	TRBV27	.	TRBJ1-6	TGTGCCAGCAGTTTACGCGCAGCCTATAATTCACCCCTCCACTTT	CASSLRAAYNSPLHF
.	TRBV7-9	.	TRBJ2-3	TGTGCCAGCAGCTTTACCGGCCGCACGCCCACAGATACGCAGTATTTT	CASSFTGRTPTDTQYF
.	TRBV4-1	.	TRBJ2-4	TGCGCCAGCAGCCAGGTTCATTTAAGGTCTTGGAACATTCAGTACTTC	CASSQVHLRSWNIQYF
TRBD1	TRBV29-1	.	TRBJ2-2	TGCAGCGTTTCGGACAGGGCCGGGGAGCTGTTTTTT	CSVSDRAGELFF
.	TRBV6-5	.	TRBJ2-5	TGTGCCAGCACCCAGGGACCTTGGGAGACCCAGTACTTC	CASTQGPWETQYF
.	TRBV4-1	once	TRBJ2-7	TGCGCCAGCAGCCAAGTAAGCTTCTACGAGCAGTACTTC	CASSQVSFYEQYF
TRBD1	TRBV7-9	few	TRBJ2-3	TGTGCCAGCAGCGGGACAGGGGGGATCGTAGATACGCAGTATTTT	CASSGTGGIVDTQYF
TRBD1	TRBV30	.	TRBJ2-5	TGTGCCTGGAGTGGTGACAGGGTAGAGACCCAGTACTTC	CAWSGDRVETQYF
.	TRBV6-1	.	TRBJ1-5	TGTGCCAGCAGTCACCGCGGGGAGCATCAGCCCCAGCATTTT	CASSHRGEHQPQHF
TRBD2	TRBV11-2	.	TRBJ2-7	TGTGCCAGCAGCTTAACACTAGCGGGAGCCTCCTACGAGCAGTACTTC	CASSLTLAGASYEQYF
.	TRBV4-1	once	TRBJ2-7	TGCGCCAGCAGAAGCCCCGGGAGACTTGGCGAGCAGTACTTC	CASRSPGRLGEQYF
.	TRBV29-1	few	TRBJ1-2	TGCAGCGTTGGGGAGGCCCATGGCTACACCTTC	CSVGEAHGYTF
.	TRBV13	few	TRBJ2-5	TGTGCCAGCAGCTCAGCGGTCCAAGAGACCCAGTACTTC	CASSSAVQETQYF
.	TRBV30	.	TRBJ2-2	TGTGCCTGCCTATGGGCCGGGGAGCTGTTTTTT	CACLWAGELFF
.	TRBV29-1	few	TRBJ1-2	TGCAGCGTTGAAGCCCAGACAGTTAACTATGGCTACACCTTC	CSVEAQTVNYGYTF
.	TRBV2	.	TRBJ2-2	TGTGCCGGCAGTGAAGGGCGGCACACCGGGGAGCTGTTTTTT	CAGSEGRHTGELFF
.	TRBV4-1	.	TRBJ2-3	TGCGCCAGCAGCCAGGGGCTCACAGATACGCAGTATTTT	CASSQGLTDTQYF
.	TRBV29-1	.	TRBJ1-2	TGCAGCGTTGAACATTCACCCCACACCCCAATCTATGGCTACACCTTC	CSVEHSPHTPIYGYTF
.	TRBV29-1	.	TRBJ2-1	TGCAGCGTTGTAGTCCCGCCTTCCTACAATGAGCAGTTCTTC	CSVVVPPSYNEQFF